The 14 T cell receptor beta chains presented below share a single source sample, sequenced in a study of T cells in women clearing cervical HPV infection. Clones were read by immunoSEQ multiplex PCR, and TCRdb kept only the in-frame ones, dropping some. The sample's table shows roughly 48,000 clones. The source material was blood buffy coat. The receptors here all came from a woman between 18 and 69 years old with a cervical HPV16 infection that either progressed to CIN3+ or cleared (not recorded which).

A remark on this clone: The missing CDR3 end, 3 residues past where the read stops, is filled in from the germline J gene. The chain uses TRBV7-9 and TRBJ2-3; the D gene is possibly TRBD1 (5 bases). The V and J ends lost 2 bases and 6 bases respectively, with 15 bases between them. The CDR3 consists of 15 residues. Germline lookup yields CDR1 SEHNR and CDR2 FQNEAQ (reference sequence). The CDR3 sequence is CASSLFRQRGDTQYF. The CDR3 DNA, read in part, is TGTGCCAGCAGCTTATTTCGACAGAGAGGTGATACG. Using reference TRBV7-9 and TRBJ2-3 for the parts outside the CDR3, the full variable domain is DTGVSQNPRHKITKRGQNVTFRCDPISEHNRLYWYRQTLGQGPEFLTYFQNEAQLEKSRLLSDRFSAERPKGSFSTLEIQRTEQGDSAMYLCASSLFRQRGDTQYFGPGTRLTVL.

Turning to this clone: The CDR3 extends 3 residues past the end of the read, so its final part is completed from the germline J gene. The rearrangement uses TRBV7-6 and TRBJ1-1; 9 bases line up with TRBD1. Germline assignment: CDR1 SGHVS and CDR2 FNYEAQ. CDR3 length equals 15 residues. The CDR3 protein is CASSLTPSQGAEAFF. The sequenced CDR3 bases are TGTGCCAGCAGCTTAACTCCGTCACAGGGGGCGGAA.

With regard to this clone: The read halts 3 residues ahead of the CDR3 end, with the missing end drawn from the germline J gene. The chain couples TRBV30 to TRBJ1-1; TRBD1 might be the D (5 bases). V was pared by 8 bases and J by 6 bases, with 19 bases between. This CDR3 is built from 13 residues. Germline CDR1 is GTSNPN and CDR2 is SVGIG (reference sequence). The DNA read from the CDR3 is TGTGCCGGTCAGCGGGGTAGAGGGGCTGAA. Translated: CAGQRGRGAE. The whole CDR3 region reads CAGQRGRGAEAFF.

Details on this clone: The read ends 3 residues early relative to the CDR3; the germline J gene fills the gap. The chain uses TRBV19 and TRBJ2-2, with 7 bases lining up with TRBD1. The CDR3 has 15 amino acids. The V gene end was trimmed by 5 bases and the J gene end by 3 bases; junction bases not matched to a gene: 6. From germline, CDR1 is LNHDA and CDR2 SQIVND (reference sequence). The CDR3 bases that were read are TGTGCCAGTAGTTGGCCGGGACAGTACACCGGGGAG. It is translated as CASSWPGQYTGE. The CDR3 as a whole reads CASSWPGQYTGELFF.

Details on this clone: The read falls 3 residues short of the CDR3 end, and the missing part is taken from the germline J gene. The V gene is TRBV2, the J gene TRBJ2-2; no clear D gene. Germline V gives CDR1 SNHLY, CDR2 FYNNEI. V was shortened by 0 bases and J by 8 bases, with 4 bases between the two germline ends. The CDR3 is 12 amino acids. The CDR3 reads CASSEALGELFF. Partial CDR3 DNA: TGTGCCAGCAGTGAAGCGCTAGGGGAG.

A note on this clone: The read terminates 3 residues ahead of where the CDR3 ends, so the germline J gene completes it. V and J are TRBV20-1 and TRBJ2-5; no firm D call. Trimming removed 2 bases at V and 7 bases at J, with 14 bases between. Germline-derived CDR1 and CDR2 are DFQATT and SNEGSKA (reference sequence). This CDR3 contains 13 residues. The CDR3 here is CSARRSIALTQYF. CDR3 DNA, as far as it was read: TGCAGTGCTAGACGCTCGATAGCATTGACC.

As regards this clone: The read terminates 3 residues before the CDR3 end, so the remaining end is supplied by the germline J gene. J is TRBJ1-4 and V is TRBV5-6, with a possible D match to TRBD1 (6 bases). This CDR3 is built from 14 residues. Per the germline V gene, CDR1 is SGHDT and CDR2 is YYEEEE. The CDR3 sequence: CASSFRPGETELFF. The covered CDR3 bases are TGTGCCAGCAGCTTTCGGCCAGGGGAGACGGAA.

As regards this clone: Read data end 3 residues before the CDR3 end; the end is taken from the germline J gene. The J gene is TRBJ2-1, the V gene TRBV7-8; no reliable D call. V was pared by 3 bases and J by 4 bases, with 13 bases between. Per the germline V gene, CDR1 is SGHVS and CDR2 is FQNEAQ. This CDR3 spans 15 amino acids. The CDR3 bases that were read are TGTGCCAGCAGCTTCGAGCGCGCCGTTTACAATGAG. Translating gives CASSFERAVYNE. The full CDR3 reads CASSFERAVYNEQFF.

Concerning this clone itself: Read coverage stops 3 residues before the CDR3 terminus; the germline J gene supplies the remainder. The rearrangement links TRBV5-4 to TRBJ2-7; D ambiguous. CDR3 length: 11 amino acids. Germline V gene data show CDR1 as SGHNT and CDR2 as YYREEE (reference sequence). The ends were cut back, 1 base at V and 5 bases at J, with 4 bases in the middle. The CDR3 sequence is CASSLLDEQYF. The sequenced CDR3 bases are TGTGCCAGCAGCTTGCTTGACGAG.

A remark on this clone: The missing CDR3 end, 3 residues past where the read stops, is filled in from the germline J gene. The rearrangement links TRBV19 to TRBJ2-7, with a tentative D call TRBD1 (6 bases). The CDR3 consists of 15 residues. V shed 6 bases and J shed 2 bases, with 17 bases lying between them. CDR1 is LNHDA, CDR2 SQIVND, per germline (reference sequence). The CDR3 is CASRGPGHGTYEQYF. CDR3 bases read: TGTGCCAGTAGGGGCCCGGGACACGGGACCTACGAG.

The covered CDR3 bases are TGTGCCAGCAGCTTTCGAGGACAGGGGTACGAG. This gives the protein CASSFRGQGYE. The whole CDR3 sequence reads CASSFRGQGYEQYF. The chain is built from TRBV5-4 and TRBJ2-7, with 9 bases identical to TRBD1. The sequence runs out 3 residues before the end of the CDR3; the remainder is reconstructed from the germline J gene. V lost 2 bases and J lost 4; bases outside the gene matches: 4. Germline CDR1 reads SGHNT; CDR2 reads YYREEE (reference sequence). CDR3 length: 14 residues. Drawing the rest from reference TRBV5-4 and TRBJ2-7, the complete variable domain is ETGVTQSPTHLIKTRGQQVTLRCSSQSGHNTVSWYQQALGQGPQFIFQYYREEENGRGNFPPRFSGLQFPNYSSELNVNALELDDSALYLCASSFRGQGYEQYFGPGTRLTVT.

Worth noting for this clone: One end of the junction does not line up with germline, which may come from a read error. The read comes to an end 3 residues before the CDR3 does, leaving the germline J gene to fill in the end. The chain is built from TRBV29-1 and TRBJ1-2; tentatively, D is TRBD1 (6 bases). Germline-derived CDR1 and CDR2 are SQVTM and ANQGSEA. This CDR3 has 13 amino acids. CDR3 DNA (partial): TGCAGCGTGGAAGGGGGGGGCTCAAGAGGC. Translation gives CSVEGGGSRG. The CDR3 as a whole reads CSVEGGGSRGYTF. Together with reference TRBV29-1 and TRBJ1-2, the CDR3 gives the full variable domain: SAVISQKPSRDICQRGTSLTIQCQVDSQVTMMFWYRQQPGQSLTLIATANQGSEATYESGFVIDKFPISRPNLTFSTLTVSNMSPEDSSIYLCSVEGGGSRGYTFGSGTRLTVV.

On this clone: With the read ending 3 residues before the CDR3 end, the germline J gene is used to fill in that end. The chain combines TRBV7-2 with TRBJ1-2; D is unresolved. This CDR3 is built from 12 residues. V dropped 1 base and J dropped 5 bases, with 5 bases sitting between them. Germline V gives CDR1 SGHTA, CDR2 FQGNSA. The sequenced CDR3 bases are TGTGCCAGCAGCTTAGACAGTTATGGC. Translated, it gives CASSLDSYG. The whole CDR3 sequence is CASSLDSYGYTF.

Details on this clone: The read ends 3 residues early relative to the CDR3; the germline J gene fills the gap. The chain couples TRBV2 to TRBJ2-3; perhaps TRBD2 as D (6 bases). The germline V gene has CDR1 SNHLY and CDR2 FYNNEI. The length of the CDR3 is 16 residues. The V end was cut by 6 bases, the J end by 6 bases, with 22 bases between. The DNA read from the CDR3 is TGTGCCAGCAGCGTTGAAGCGGGCAGGGTAGGTGATACG. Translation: CASSVEAGRVGDT. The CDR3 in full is CASSVEAGRVGDTQYF.